This T cell receptor beta chain was profiled in a study of graft-versus-host responses after intestinal transplantation. Produced via immunoSEQ multiplex PCR; TCRdb's table is partial and in-frame only. This sample carries approximately 100,000 clones, about 82% of them seen once, and the ten largest clones take more than 1.4%. Study-wide results and caveats: In patients with graft-donor T cell macrochimerism, allograft graft-versus-host to host-versus-graft clonal ratios were high.

Looked up from germline, CDR1 is KGHSH and CDR2 is LQKENI. With 4 bases clipped from V and 8 bases from J, the junction kept 8 bases outside the gene matches. This CDR3 has 15 residues. A remark on this clone: Its antigen is unidentified.

Sequencing used PBMCs, obtained 255 days after intestinal transplant. The chain recombines TRBV18 with TRBJ1-4, with 9 bases identical to TRBD1. This clonotype was sampled from a human patient who received an intestinal transplant, so some T cells may come from the graft donor. The chain's CDR3 is CASSRTGTGQEKLFF. CDR3 bases: TGTGCCAGCTCACGCACCGGGACAGGGCAAGAAAAACTGTTTTTT.